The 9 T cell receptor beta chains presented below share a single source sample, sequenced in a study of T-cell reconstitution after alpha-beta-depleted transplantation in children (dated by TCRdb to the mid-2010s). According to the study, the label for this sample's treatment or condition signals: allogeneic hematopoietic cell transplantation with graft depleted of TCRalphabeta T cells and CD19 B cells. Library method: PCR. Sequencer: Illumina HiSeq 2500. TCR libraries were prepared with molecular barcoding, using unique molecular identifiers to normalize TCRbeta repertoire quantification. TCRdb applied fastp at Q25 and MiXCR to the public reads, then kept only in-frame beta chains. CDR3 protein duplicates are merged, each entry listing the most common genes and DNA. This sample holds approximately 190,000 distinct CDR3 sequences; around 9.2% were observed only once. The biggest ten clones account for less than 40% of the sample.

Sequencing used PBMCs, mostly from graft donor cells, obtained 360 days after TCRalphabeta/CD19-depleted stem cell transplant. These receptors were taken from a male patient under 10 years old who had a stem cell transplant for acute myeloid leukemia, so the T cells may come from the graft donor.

Written as DNA, the CDR3 is TGTGCCATTCCGAGCGGGAGAAGATACGAGCAGTACTTC. This encodes CAIPSGRRYEQYF. This chain joins TRBV27 and TRBJ2-7; 8 nucleotides line up with TRBD2. Germline V gene lookup returns CDR1 MNHEY and CDR2 SMNVEV (reference sequence). This CDR3 region has 13 residues. V shed 10 bases and J 4 bases; nucleotides not matched to a gene: 9.

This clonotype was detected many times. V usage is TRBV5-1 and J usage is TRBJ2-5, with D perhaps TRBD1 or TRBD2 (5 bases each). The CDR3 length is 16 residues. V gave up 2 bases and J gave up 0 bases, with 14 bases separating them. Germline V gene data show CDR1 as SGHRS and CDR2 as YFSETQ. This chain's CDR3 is CASSFRGVGYQETQYF. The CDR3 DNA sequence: TGCGCCAGCAGCTTTAGAGGGGTGGGGTACCAAGAGACCCAGTACTTC.

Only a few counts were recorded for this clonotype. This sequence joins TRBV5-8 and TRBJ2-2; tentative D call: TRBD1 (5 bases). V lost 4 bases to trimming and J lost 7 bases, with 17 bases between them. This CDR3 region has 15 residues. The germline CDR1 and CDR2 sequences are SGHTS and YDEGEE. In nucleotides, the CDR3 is TGTGCCAGCAGCCCTTCAAGGGGTTTTGGCGGGGAGCTGTTTTTT. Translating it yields CASSPSRGFGGELFF. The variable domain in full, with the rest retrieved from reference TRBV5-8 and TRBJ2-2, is EAGVTQSPTHLIKTRGQQATLRCSPISGHTSVYWYQQALGLGLQFLLWYDEGEERNRGNFPPRFSGRQFPNYSSELNVNALELEDSALYLCASSPSRGFGGELFFGEGSRLTVL.

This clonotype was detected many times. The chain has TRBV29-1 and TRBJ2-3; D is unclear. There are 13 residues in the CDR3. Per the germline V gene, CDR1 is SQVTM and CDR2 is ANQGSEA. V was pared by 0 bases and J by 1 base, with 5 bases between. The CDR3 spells CSVEDRRTDTQYF. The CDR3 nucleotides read TGCAGCGTTGAAGACAGGCGCACAGATACGCAGTATTTT.

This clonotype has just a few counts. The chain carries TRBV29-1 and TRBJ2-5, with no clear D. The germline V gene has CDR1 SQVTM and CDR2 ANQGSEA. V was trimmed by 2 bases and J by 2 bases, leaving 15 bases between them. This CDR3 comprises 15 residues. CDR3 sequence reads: CSVERVGRRQETQYF. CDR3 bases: TGCAGCGTTGAAAGAGTAGGTCGGCGTCAAGAGACCCAGTACTTC.

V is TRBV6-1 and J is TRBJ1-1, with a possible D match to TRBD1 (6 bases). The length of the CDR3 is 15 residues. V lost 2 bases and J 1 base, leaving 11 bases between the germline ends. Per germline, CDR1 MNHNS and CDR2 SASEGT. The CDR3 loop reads CASSEFHRENTEAFF. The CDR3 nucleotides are TGTGCCAGCAGTGAATTTCACAGGGAGAACACTGAAGCTTTCTTT.

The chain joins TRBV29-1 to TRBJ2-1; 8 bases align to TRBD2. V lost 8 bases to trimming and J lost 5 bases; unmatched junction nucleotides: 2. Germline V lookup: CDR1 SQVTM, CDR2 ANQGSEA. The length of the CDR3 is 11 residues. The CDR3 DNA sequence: TGCAGCACGGGACTAGACAATGAGCAGTTCTTC. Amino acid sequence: CSTGLDNEQFF.

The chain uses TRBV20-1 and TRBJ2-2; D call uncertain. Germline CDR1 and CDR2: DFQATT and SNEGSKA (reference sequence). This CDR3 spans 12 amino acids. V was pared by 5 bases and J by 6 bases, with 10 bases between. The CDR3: CSAYTRAGELFF. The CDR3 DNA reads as TGCAGTGCTTACACCCGGGCCGGGGAGCTGTTTTTT.

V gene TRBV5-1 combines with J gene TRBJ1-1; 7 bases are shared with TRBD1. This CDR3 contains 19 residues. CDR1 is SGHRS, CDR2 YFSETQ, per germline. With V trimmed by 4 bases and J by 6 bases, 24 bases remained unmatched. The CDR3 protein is CASSPHRDSRGWGVSEAFF. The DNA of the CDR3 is TGCGCCAGCAGCCCCCACCGGGACAGTCGGGGTTGGGGTGTATCTGAAGCTTTCTTT.